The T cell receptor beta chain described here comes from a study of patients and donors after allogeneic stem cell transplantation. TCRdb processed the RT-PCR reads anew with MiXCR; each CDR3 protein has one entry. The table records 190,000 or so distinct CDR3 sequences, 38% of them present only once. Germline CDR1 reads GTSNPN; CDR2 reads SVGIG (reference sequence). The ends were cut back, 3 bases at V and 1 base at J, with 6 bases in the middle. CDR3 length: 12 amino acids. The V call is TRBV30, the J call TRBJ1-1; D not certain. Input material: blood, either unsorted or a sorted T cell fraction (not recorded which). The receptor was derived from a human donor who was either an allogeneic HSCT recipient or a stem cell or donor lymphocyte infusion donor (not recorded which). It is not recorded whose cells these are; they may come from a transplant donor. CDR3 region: CAWRGANTEAFF. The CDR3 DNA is TGTGCCTGGAGGGGCGCGAACACTGAAGCTTTCTTT.